The 20 T cell receptor beta chains below come from one sample, sequenced in a study of T cells in Graves' hyperthyroidism and ophthalmopathy. Authors of the study amplified TCR beta CDR3 regions from RNA transcripts. Carried out on the TCR CDR3, a first-round RT-PCR used the HTBI primer set. TCRdb recomputed calls from the multiplex PCR reads with MiXCR, one row per CDR3 protein. The sample has about 380,000 distinct CDR3 sequences, approximately 15% seen once. Sequencing used blood. Receptors were obtained from a woman aged 55-70 years with Graves' hyperthyroidism.

This clonotype was recorded at least ten times. The rearrangement uses TRBV28 and TRBJ2-3; D is undetermined. Germline lookup yields CDR1 MDHEN and CDR2 SYDVKM. V lost 6 bases and J lost 0, with 10 bases in between. The CDR3 runs 14 residues. CDR3 protein: CASRPWGSTDTQYF. The CDR3 region has the DNA TGTGCCAGCAGGCCATGGGGTAGCACAGATACGCAGTATTTT.

This clonotype showed up many times. This chain joins TRBV12-3 or TRBV12-4 and TRBJ2-3, with 8 bases lining up with TRBD1. After removal of 3 bases from V and 3 bases from J, the junction contained 5 bases not matched to a gene. The CDR3 is made up of 15 amino acids. The CDR3 reads CASSFLTGGTDTQYF. The CDR3 nucleotides read TGTGCCAGCAGTTTTCTCACAGGGGGTACAGATACGCAGTATTTT.

This clonotype was detected many times. The chain recombines TRBV11-2 with TRBJ1-3; a weak D match, TRBD1 (6 bases). Between the trimmed V and J ends, which lost 5 bases and 1 base, there was a span of 15 bases. Germline lookup yields CDR1 SGHAT and CDR2 FQNNGV. This CDR3 has 16 amino acids. The DNA of the CDR3 is TGTGCCAGCAGCCCCCGACAGGCGGGGTCTGGAAACACCATATATTTT. This codes for CASSPRQAGSGNTIYF.

This clonotype was recorded a few times. The genes are TRBV9 and TRBJ2-1; weak D call: TRBD1 (5 bases). This CDR3 is built from 14 residues. Germline values: CDR1 SGDLS, CDR2 YYNGEE. The V and J ends lost 2 bases and 2 bases respectively, with 8 bases between them. The CDR3 reads CASSVQGAYNEQFF. The CDR3 coding sequence is TGTGCCAGCAGCGTCCAGGGCGCCTACAATGAGCAGTTCTTC. Based on the CDR3 plus reference TRBV9 and TRBJ2-1, the full variable domain is DSGVTQTPKHLITATGQRVTLRCSPRSGDLSVYWYQQSLDQGLQFLIQYYNGEERAKGNILERFSAQQFPDLHSELNLSSLELGDSALYFCASSVQGAYNEQFFGPGTRLTVL.

This clonotype was counted a few times. A much larger clone lies a single base off, so this may be a read error. J is TRBJ2-5 and V is TRBV7-8, with a possible D match to TRBD1 (7 bases). CDR3 length: 16 amino acids. The germline gives CDR1 SGHVS, CDR2 FQNEAQ. Trimming took 5 bases from V and 2 from J, leaving 18 bases between them. The CDR3 sequence: CASSPGADRPQETQYF. The CDR3 coding sequence is TGTGCCAGCAGCCCGGGGGCGGACAGGCCACAAGAGACCCAGTACTTC.

This clonotype has ten or more counts. J is TRBJ2-3 and V is TRBV11-2; possible D gene TRBD1, 6 bases. CDR1 and CDR2 from the germline V gene are SGHAT and FQNNGV. This CDR3 has 14 amino acids. Trimming shortened V by 3 bases and J by 5 bases, and 12 bases separated the two germline ends. The CDR3 loop is CASSFSRGQDTQYF. The DNA of the CDR3 is TGTGCCAGCAGCTTTAGCAGGGGACAAGATACGCAGTATTTT. The entire variable domain, with the rest obtained from reference TRBV11-2 and TRBJ2-3, is as follows: EAGVAQSPRYKIIEKRQSVAFWCNPISGHATLYWYQQILGQGPKLLIQFQNNGVVDDSQLPKDRFSAERLKGVDSTLKIQPAKLEDSAVYLCASSFSRGQDTQYFGPGTRLTVL.

The chain couples TRBV19 to TRBJ1-3, with D perhaps TRBD1 (6 bases). CDR1 and CDR2 from the germline V gene are LNHDA and SQIVND (reference sequence). The ends were cut back, 3 bases at V and 3 bases at J, with 15 bases in the middle. The CDR3 length is 16 residues. Here the CDR3 reads CASSIRAGDYGNTIYF. The CDR3 region has the DNA TGTGCCAGTAGTATTAGGGCAGGGGATTATGGAAACACCATATATTTT. The whole variable domain, remainder taken from reference TRBV19 and TRBJ1-3, is DGGITQSPKYLFRKEGQNVTLSCEQNLNHDAMYWYRQDPGQGLRLIYYSQIVNDFQKGDIAEGYSVSREKKESFPLTVTSAQKNPTAFYLCASSIRAGDYGNTIYFGEGSWLTVV.

In its sample, this clonotype was seen many times. V usage is TRBV12-3 or TRBV12-4 and J usage is TRBJ2-7; 9 bases are shared with TRBD1. V lost 5 bases and J lost 4; bases outside the gene matches: 6. The CDR3 loop spans 14 amino acids. Here the CDR3 reads CASSTTGGRYEQYF. The CDR3 DNA reads TGTGCCAGCAGTACGACAGGGGGTAGGTACGAGCAGTACTTC.

In its sample, this clonotype was seen many times. V usage is TRBV18 and J usage is TRBJ1-3; TRBD1 aligns across 7 bases. Germline CDR1 KGHSH, CDR2 LQKENI. Trimming cost V 6 bases and J 0 bases; bases outside gene matches: 5. CDR3 size: 15 residues. In DNA, the CDR3 is TGTGCCAGCTCCGAACAGGGGAACTCTGGAAACACCATATATTTT. This sequence encodes CASSEQGNSGNTIYF.

At least ten counts were recorded for this clonotype. The genes are TRBV5-1 and TRBJ2-2, with a possible D match to TRBD1 (5 bases). Trimming took off 6 bases at V and 6 bases at J, with 9 bases between the two ends. Germline V lookup: CDR1 SGHRS, CDR2 YFSETQ. The length of the CDR3 is 12 residues. CDR3 DNA sequence: TGCGCCAGCAATACAGGTTCCGGGGAGCTGTTTTTT. It is translated as CASNTGSGELFF.

This clonotype was seen more than once but under ten times. The chain carries TRBV20-1 and TRBJ1-4; D remains ambiguous. Trimming stripped 1 base from V and 4 bases from J, with 4 bases between. Germline V gene data show CDR1 as DFQATT and CDR2 as SNEGSKA (reference sequence). The CDR3 length is 12 residues. The CDR3 spells CSARVLNEKLFF. CDR3 DNA: TGCAGTGCTAGAGTACTTAATGAAAAACTGTTTTTT.

This clonotype has ten or more counts. This chain connects TRBV28 to TRBJ1-2, with TRBD1 as a possible D gene (6 bases). V shed 7 bases and J shed 5 bases, with 20 bases lying between them. The CDR3 sequence is 15 residues long. The V gene's germline CDR1 is MDHEN and CDR2 SYDVKM. Here the CDR3 reads CASKPPGARGYGYTF. In DNA, the CDR3 is TGTGCCAGCAAACCCCCGGGGGCTCGAGGGTATGGCTACACCTTC.

There are many counts of this clonotype. This chain's CDR3 is CASSRTLDRDGEQYF. CDR3 in DNA: TGTGCCAGCTCACGGACCTTAGACAGGGACGGCGAGCAGTACTTC. This sequence joins TRBV18 and TRBJ2-7, with 7 bases fitting TRBD1. V lost 4 bases, J lost 6 bases, and 12 bases stayed unmatched. This CDR3 spans 15 amino acids. Germline CDR1 is KGHSH and CDR2 is LQKENI.

This clonotype was detected once. A much larger clone is a single base away; this may be a read error. The rearrangement links TRBV18 to TRBJ1-1, with D perhaps matching TRBD1 (5 bases). V lost 6 bases, J lost 3 bases, and 14 bases lay in between. The germline gives CDR1 KGHSH, CDR2 LQKENI. CDR3 length: 14 residues. The CDR3 is CASSIQGEYTEAFF. In nucleotides, the CDR3 is TGTGCCAGCTCCATCCAGGGTGAGTACACTGAAGCTTTCTTT.

This chain links TRBV10-1 with TRBJ2-5; the D call may be TRBD1 or TRBD2 (6 bases each). Germline lookup yields CDR1 WNHNN and CDR2 SYGVQD (reference sequence). The ends were cut back, 8 bases at V and 1 base at J, with 32 bases in the middle. The length of the CDR3 is 20 residues. CDR3 DNA sequence: TGCGCCAGCTACAAGTCAGGGGCGGGACGAAAGACTAGACTCCAAGAGACCCAGTACTTC. Protein: CASYKSGAGRKTRLQETQYF.

This clonotype was seen many times. The rearrangement joins TRBV11-2 to TRBJ2-5; 8 bases line up with TRBD1. V was clipped by 0 bases and J by 3 bases; unmatched bases: 3. Germline V gives CDR1 SGHAT, CDR2 FQNNGV. CDR3 size: 15 residues. As DNA, the CDR3 is TGTGCCAGCAGCTTAGATCAGGGGGCAGAAGAGACCCAGTACTTC. Translating gives CASSLDQGAEETQYF.

This clonotype was detected a few times. The chain links TRBV18 to TRBJ2-7; D gene ambiguous. V was pared by 1 base and J by 6 bases, with 16 bases between. This CDR3 comprises 15 residues. The V gene's germline CDR1 is KGHSH and CDR2 LQKENI. The CDR3 coding sequence is TGTGCCAGCTCACCACGTGCGACCATCGAGAGCGAGCAGTACTTC. It codes for CASSPRATIESEQYF.

This clonotype has a count of ten or more. This chain connects TRBV7-9 to TRBJ1-2; possibly TRBD1 for D (6 bases). V gave up 6 bases and J gave up 4 bases, with 24 bases separating them. CDR3 size: 17 residues. Germline V CDR1 and CDR2: SEHNR, FQNEAQ (reference sequence). CDR3 in amino acids: CASSPTAGSRDTYGYTF. The CDR3 DNA sequence: TGTGCCAGCAGTCCCACGGCAGGCAGTCGGGACACCTATGGCTACACCTTC.

The chain has TRBV29-1 and TRBJ2-3, with 8 bases matching TRBD2. The CDR3 extends over 13 amino acids. Looked up from germline, CDR1 is SQVTM and CDR2 is ANQGSEA. V lost 4 bases, J lost 6 bases, and 6 bases stayed unmatched. DNA of the CDR3: TGCAGCGTTGCCCCGGGAGGGGCGGATACGCAGTATTTT. Protein sequence: CSVAPGGADTQYF.

This clonotype was counted between two and nine times. V usage is TRBV5-1 and J usage is TRBJ1-5; no firm D call. Trimming took off 4 bases at V and 2 bases at J, with 13 bases between the two ends. The V gene's germline CDR1 is SGHRS and CDR2 YFSETQ. This CDR3 is built from 15 residues. Written as DNA, the CDR3 is TGCGCCAGCAGCCCCTCTCTTGCGGGCAATCAGCCCCAGCATTTT. It specifies CASSPSLAGNQPQHF. Using reference TRBV5-1 and TRBJ1-5 for the parts outside the CDR3, the full variable domain is KAGVTQTPRYLIKTRGQQVTLSCSPISGHRSVSWYQQTPGQGLQFLFEYFSETQRNKGNFPGRFSGRQFSNSRSEMNVSTLELGDSALYLCASSPSLAGNQPQHFGDGTRLSIL.